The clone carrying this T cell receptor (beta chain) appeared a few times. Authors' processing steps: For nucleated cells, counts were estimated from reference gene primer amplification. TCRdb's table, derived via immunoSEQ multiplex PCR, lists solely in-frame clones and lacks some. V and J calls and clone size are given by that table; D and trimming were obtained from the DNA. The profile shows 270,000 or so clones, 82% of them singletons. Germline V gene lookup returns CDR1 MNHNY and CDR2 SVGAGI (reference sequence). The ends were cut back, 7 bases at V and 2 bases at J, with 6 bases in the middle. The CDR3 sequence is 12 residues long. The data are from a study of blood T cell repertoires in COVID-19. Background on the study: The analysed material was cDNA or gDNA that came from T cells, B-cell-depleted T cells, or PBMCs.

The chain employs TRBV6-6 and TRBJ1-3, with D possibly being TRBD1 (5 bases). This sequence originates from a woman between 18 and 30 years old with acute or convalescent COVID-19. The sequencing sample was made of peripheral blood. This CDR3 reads CASMGPGNTIYF. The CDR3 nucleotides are TGTGCCAGCATGGGGCCTGGAAACACCATATATTTT.